The 10 T cell receptor beta chains below come from one sample, sequenced in a study of blood T cells in healthy people across ages. For the second PCR, which ran for roughly 6 to 12 cycles, a sample-barcoded 5' primer and a J-beta primer mix were used. TCRdb passed the 5' RACE reads through MiXCR, listing each CDR3 protein once. In the table there are about 1.6 million distinct CDR3 sequences, roughly 32% of which are singletons. Sequenced input: blood. The origin of the receptors is a woman in her 30s in good health.

This clonotype was seen a handful of times. This chain links TRBV7-9 with TRBJ2-3; 12 bases are a match to TRBD2. CDR1 is SEHNR and CDR2 is FQNEAQ in the germline V gene (reference sequence). The V gene end was trimmed by 4 bases and the J gene end by 1 base; junction bases not matched to a gene: 6. This CDR3 has 17 residues. The CDR3, as DNA: TGTGCCAGCAGCTCCGCTAGCGGGGGGGGAGGCACAGATACGCAGTATTTT. Amino acid sequence: CASSSASGGGGTDTQYF.

Points on this clonotype: One end of the junction varies from germline; a read error may be responsible. The gene calls are TRBV3-1 and TRBJ2-3; 11 nucleotides match TRBD2. CDR1 is LGHDT and CDR2 is YNNKEL in the germline V gene (reference sequence). This CDR3 spans 17 amino acids. The CDR3 protein is CVSSRRLAGSLHDTQYF. The CDR3 DNA reads as TGTGTCAGCAGCCGGAGACTAGCGGGAAGCCTCCATGATACGCAGTATTTT.

This chain uses TRBV2 with TRBJ1-1; D is unresolved. V shed 7 bases and J shed 0 bases, with 15 bases lying between them. CDR3 length: 15 amino acids. Germline V gives CDR1 SNHLY, CDR2 FYNNEI. CDR3 in amino acids: CASKLNTDMNTEAFF. Written as DNA, the CDR3 is TGTGCCAGCAAGTTAAATACAGACATGAACACTGAAGCTTTCTTT.

The rearrangement uses TRBV5-1 and TRBJ2-7, with TRBD2 as a possible D gene (5 bases). Germline CDR1 and CDR2: SGHRS and YFSETQ. Trimming left V 2 bases short and J 0 bases short, with 15 bases between. This CDR3 has 16 amino acids. The CDR3 region has the DNA TGCGCCAGCAGCTTCAACCCGGGCAGCGGCTCCTACGAGCAGTACTTC. Translated, it gives CASSFNPGSGSYEQYF.

This clonotype was detected a few times. V gene TRBV18 combines with J gene TRBJ2-7; D is perhaps TRBD1 (5 bases). The CDR3 is made up of 14 amino acids. The germline CDR1 and CDR2 sequences are KGHSH and LQKENI. V lost 2 bases and J lost 4, with 12 bases in between. Here the CDR3 reads CASSPAGQEYEQYF. CDR3 DNA sequence: TGTGCCAGCTCACCAGCAGGACAAGAATACGAGCAGTACTTC.

The chain uses TRBV29-1 and TRBJ1-2; possibly TRBD1 for D (5 bases). The germline V and J ends were trimmed by 4 bases and 0 bases, with 12 bases remaining between them. Germline V lookup: CDR1 SQVTM, CDR2 ANQGSEA. This CDR3 spans 14 amino acids. In nucleotides, the CDR3 is TGCAGCGTTGGACAGTTTGGGGCTAACTATGGCTACACCTTC. It encodes CSVGQFGANYGYTF. The whole variable domain, remainder taken from reference TRBV29-1 and TRBJ1-2, is SAVISQKPSRDICQRGTSLTIQCQVDSQVTMMFWYRQQPGQSLTLIATANQGSEATYESGFVIDKFPISRPNLTFSTLTVSNMSPEDSSIYLCSVGQFGANYGYTFGSGTRLTVV.

This clonotype appeared a few times. The chain links TRBV7-2 to TRBJ2-3; TRBD2 agrees at 13 bases. Germline loops: CDR1 SGHTA, CDR2 FQGNSA. V lost 5 bases, J lost 7 bases, and 6 bases stayed unmatched. The CDR3 loop spans 15 amino acids. The CDR3 DNA is TGTGCCAGCAGCCCGCGGACTAGCGGGAGATATACGCAGTATTTT. Its protein product is CASSPRTSGRYTQYF.

The gene calls are TRBV28 and TRBJ2-1, with TRBD2 matching over 7 bases. Per the germline V gene, CDR1 is MDHEN and CDR2 is SYDVKM. The V gene end was trimmed by 8 bases and the J gene end by 4 bases; junction bases not matched to a gene: 5. This CDR3 is built from 13 residues. The CDR3 DNA reads as TGTGCCAGCGGCCCCGGGAGGTACAATGAGCAGTTCTTC. Amino acids: CASGPGRYNEQFF.

This clonotype was recorded a few times. The chain links TRBV5-4 to TRBJ2-1, with TRBD1 matching over 9 bases. V was clipped by 4 bases and J by 6 bases; unmatched bases: 14. This CDR3 contains 17 residues. Germline assignment: CDR1 SGHNT and CDR2 YYREEE (reference sequence). The CDR3 region is CASSQLLQGAKGNEQFF. CDR3 in DNA: TGTGCCAGCAGCCAACTACTACAGGGGGCTAAAGGCAATGAGCAGTTCTTC.

The chain is built from TRBV24-1 and TRBJ2-1; 9 positions agree with TRBD1. The junction had 9 bases not matched to a gene; V was cut back by 5 bases and J by 5 bases. The CDR3 is 16 amino acids. Germline assignment: CDR1 KGHDR and CDR2 SFDVKD. The DNA for the CDR3 is TGTGCCACCAGTGGTCCCGGGACAGGGAGGGACAATGAGCAGTTCTTC. Translation gives CATSGPGTGRDNEQFF.